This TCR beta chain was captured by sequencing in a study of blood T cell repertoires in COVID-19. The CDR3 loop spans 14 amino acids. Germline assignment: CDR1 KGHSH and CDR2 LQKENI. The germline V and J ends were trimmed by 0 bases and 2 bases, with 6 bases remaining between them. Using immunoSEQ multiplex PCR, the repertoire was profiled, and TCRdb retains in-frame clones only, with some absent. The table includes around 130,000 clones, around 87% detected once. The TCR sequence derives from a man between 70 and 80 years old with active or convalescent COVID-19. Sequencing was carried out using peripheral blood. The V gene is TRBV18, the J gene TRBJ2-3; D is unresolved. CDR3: CASSPPRYTDTQYF. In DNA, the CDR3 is TGTGCCAGCTCACCACCACGGTACACAGATACGCAGTATTTT. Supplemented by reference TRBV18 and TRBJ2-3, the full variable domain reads NAGVMQNPRHLVRRRGQEARLRCSPMKGHSHVYWYRQLPEEGLKFMVYLQKENIIDESGMPKERFSAEFPKEGPSILRIQQVVRGDSAAYFCASSPPRYTDTQYFGPGTRLTVL.